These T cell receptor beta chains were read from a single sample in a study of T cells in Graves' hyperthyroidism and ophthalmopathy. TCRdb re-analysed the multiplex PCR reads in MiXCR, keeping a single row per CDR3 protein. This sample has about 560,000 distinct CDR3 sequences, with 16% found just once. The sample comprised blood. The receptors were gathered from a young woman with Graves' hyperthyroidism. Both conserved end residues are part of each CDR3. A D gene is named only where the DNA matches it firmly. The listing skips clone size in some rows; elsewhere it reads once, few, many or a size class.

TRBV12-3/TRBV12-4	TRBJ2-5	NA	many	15	CASNQDTRPRETQYF	TGTGCCAGCAACCAGGACACTCGCCCGAGGGAGACCCAGTACTTC
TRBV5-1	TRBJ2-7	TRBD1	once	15	CASSWGQGLRFEQYF	TGCGCCAGCAGCTGGGGACAGGGCCTTCGTTTCGAGCAGTACTTC
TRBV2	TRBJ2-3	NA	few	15	CASSEEFPHTDTQYF	TGTGCCAGCAGTGAAGAGTTCCCGCACACAGATACGCAGTATTTT
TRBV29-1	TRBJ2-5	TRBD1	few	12	CSVRTGGETQYF	TGCAGCGTACGGACAGGGGGAGAGACCCAGTACTTC
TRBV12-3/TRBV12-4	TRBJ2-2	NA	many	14	CASMARPNTGELFF	TGTGCCAGCATGGCCAGGCCGAACACCGGGGAGCTGTTTTTT
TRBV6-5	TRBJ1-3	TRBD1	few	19	CASRRGTGGAGSSGNTIYF	TGTGCCAGCAGACGCGGGACAGGGGGCGCGGGGTCCTCTGGAAACACCATATATTTT
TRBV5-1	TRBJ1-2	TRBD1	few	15	CASSLDRGFNYGYTF	TGCGCCAGCAGCTTGGACAGGGGATTTAACTATGGCTACACCTTC
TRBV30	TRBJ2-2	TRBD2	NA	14	CAWRTSGSTGELFF	TGTGCCTGGAGAACTAGCGGGAGTACCGGGGAGCTGTTTTTT
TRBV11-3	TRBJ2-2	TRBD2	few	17	CASSSRVLAGDTGELFF	TGTGCCAGCAGCTCAAGGGTACTAGCGGGAGACACCGGGGAGCTGTTTTTT
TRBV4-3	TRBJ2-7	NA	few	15	CASSRGGGRGAEQYF	TGCGCCAGCAGCCGTGGGGGGGGCAGGGGCGCCGAGCAGTACTTC
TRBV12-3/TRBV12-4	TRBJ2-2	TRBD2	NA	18	CASSSWGTPQAGTGELFF	TGTGCCAGCAGTTCATGGGGGACTCCCCAAGCGGGGACCGGGGAGCTGTTTTTT
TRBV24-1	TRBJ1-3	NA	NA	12	CATSDSWSTIYF	TGTGCCACCAGTGATTCTTGGTCCACCATATATTTT
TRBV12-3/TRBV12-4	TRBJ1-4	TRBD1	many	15	CASSSRTGGGEKLFF	TGTGCCAGCAGTTCGCGGACAGGGGGCGGTGAAAAACTGTTTTTT
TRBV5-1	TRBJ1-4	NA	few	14	CASSLASTNEKLFF	TGCGCCAGCAGCTTGGCGAGCACTAATGAAAAACTGTTTTTT
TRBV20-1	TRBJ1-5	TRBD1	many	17	CSARPTTGVGGNQPQHF	TGCAGTGCTAGACCCACAACAGGGGTTGGGGGCAATCAGCCCCAGCATTTT
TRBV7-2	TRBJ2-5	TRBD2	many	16	CASSLVLAGGPKTQYF	TGTGCCAGCAGCTTAGTCCTAGCGGGGGGGCCGAAGACCCAGTACTTC
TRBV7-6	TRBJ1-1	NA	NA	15	CASSFPPAAGTEAFF	TGTGCCAGCAGCTTTCCTCCGGCGGCGGGCACTGAAGCTTTCTTT
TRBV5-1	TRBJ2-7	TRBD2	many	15	CASSLAGGRSYEQYF	TGCGCCAGCAGCTTGGCGGGCGGGAGGTCCTACGAGCAGTACTTC
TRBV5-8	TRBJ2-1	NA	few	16	CASSSTPLLSGHEQFF	TGTGCCAGCAGCTCAACCCCACTCCTTTCAGGTCATGAGCAGTTCTTC
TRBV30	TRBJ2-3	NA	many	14	CAWSRSGSTDTQYF	TGTGCCTGGAGTCGCAGCGGATCCACAGATACGCAGTATTTT
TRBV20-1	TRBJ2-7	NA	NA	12	CSATWDSYEQYF	TGCAGTGCCACATGGGACTCCTACGAGCAGTACTTC
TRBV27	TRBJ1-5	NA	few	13	CASSLTVNQPQHF	TGTGCCAGCAGTTTAACCGTCAATCAGCCCCAGCATTTT
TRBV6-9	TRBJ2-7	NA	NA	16	CASSYSKRAGSYEQYF	TGTGCCAGCAGTTACTCAAAGCGGGCCGGGAGTTACGAGCAGTACTTC
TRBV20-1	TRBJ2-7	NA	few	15	CSASPHTGEASEQYF	TGCAGTGCTAGCCCCCACACAGGGGAGGCCTCCGAGCAGTACTTC
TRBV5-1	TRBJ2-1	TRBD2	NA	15	CASSLAQREGNEQFF	TGCGCCAGCAGCTTGGCCCAGCGGGAGGGAAATGAGCAGTTCTTC
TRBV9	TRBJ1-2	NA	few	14	CASSVGVGSGGYTF	TGTGCCAGCAGCGTTGGGGTGGGGAGCGGTGGCTACACCTTC
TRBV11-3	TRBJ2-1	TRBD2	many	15	CASSPGTSGLNEQFF	TGTGCCAGCAGCCCCGGGACTAGCGGGTTAAATGAGCAGTTCTTC
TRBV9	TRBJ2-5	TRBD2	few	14	CASSGGGEKETQYF	TGTGCCAGCAGCGGCGGGGGGGAGAAAGAGACCCAGTACTTC
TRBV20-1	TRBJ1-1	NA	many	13	CSASPGLHTEAFF	TGCAGTGCTAGTCCAGGGTTGCACACTGAAGCTTTCTTT
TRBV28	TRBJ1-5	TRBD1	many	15	CASSQTGDSNQPQHF	TGTGCCAGCAGCCAAACAGGGGATAGCAATCAGCCCCAGCATTTT
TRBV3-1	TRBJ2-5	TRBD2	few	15	CASSQGGLVQETQYF	TGTGCCAGCAGCCAAGGTGGACTAGTCCAAGAGACCCAGTACTTC
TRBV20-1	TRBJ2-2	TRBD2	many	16	CSARTSGQIASGELFF	TGCAGTGCTAGGACTAGCGGGCAAATAGCATCCGGGGAGCTGTTTTTT
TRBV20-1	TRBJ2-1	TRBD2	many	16	CSASARTSGKFDEQFF	TGCAGTGCTAGTGCTAGGACTAGCGGGAAGTTTGATGAGCAGTTCTTC
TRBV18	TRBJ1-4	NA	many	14	CASSGTPTNEKLFF	TGTGCCAGCTCAGGAACTCCAACTAATGAAAAACTGTTTTTT
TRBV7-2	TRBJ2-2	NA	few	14	CASSRQGQTGELFF	TGTGCCAGCAGCCGTCAAGGGCAAACCGGGGAGCTGTTTTTT
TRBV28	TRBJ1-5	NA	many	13	CASSLYAMGPQHF	TGTGCCAGCAGTTTATACGCTATGGGGCCCCAGCATTTT
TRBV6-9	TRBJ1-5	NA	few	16	CASSYFKKSGNQPQHF	TGTGCCAGCAGTTATTTTAAGAAGTCCGGCAATCAGCCCCAGCATTTT
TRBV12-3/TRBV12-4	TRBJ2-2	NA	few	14	CASTRVGSTGELFF	TGTGCCAGCACGCGGGTTGGGAGCACCGGGGAGCTGTTTTTT
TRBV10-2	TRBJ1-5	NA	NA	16	CASSEIPQGPHQPQHF	TGCGCCAGCAGTGAGATCCCGCAGGGGCCCCATCAGCCCCAGCATTTT
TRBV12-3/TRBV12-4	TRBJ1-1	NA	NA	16	CASSPWAGAGGTEAFF	TGTGCCAGCAGTCCTTGGGCGGGCGCCGGGGGTACTGAAGCTTTCTTT
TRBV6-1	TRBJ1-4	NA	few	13	CASSEVAPQKLFF	TGTGCCAGCAGTGAAGTGGCCCCGCAAAAACTGTTTTTT
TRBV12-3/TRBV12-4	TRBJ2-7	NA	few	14	CASSLYVPVYEQYF	TGTGCCAGCAGTTTGTACGTCCCCGTCTACGAGCAGTACTTC
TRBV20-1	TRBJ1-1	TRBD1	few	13	CSASDRGFTEAFF	TGCAGTGCTAGTGACAGGGGATTCACTGAAGCTTTCTTT
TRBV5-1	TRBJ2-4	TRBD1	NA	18	CASSLAPGQGVAKNIQYF	TGCGCCAGCAGCTTGGCCCCGGGACAGGGGGTAGCCAAAAACATTCAGTACTTC
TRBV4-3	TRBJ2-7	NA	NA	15	CASSQDSTASYEQYF	TGCGCCAGCAGCCAAGATAGCACAGCCTCCTACGAGCAGTACTTC
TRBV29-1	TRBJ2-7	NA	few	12	CSVSDSPYEQYF	TGCAGCGTGTCCGACAGTCCCTACGAGCAGTACTTC
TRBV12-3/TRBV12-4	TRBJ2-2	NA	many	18	CASSFFPGGTGRTGELFF	TGTGCCAGCAGTTTTTTTCCGGGGGGGACAGGGCGAACCGGGGAGCTGTTTTTT
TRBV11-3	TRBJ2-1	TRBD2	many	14	CASSSGLETNEQFF	TGTGCCAGCAGCTCGGGACTAGAGACTAATGAGCAGTTCTTC
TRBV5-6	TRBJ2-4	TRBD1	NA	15	CASSFLDRAKNIQYF	TGTGCCAGCAGCTTCCTGGACAGGGCCAAAAACATTCAGTACTTC
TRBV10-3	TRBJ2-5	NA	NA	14	CAISESAGSETQYF	TGTGCCATCAGTGAGTCCGCCGGGAGTGAGACCCAGTACTTC
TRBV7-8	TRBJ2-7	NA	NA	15	CASSLTSSPESEQYF	TGTGCCAGCAGCCTGACATCCTCCCCGGAATCCGAGCAGTACTTC
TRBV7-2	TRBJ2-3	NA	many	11	CAGRGGDTQYF	TGTGCCGGAAGGGGTGGGGATACGCAGTATTTT
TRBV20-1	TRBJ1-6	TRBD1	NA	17	CSAAVSGQGLGNSPLHF	TGCAGTGCCGCAGTTTCGGGACAGGGCTTAGGAAATTCACCCCTCCACTTT
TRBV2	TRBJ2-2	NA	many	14	CASTLSGLAGELFF	TGTGCCAGCACCCTCTCGGGGCTGGCCGGGGAGCTGTTTTTT
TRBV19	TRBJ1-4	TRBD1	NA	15	CASRNPGQGSEKLFF	TGTGCCAGTAGGAACCCGGGACAGGGAAGCGAAAAACTGTTTTTT
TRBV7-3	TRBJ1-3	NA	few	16	CASSQGPPSAGNTIYF	TGTGCCAGCAGCCAAGGACCTCCTAGCGCTGGAAACACCATATATTTT
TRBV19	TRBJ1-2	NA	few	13	CASSGGINYGYTF	TGTGCCAGTAGCGGAGGGATAAACTATGGCTACACCTTC
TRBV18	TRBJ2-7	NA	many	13	CASSPDSSYEQYF	TGTGCCAGCTCACCGGACAGCTCCTACGAGCAGTACTTC
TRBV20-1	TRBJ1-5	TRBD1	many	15	CSARDPTTGAQPQHF	TGCAGTGCTAGAGATCCGACGACAGGGGCTCAGCCCCAGCATTTT
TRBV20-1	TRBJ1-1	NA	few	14	CSARDSHLNTEAFF	TGCAGTGCTAGAGACTCTCACTTGAACACTGAAGCTTTCTTT